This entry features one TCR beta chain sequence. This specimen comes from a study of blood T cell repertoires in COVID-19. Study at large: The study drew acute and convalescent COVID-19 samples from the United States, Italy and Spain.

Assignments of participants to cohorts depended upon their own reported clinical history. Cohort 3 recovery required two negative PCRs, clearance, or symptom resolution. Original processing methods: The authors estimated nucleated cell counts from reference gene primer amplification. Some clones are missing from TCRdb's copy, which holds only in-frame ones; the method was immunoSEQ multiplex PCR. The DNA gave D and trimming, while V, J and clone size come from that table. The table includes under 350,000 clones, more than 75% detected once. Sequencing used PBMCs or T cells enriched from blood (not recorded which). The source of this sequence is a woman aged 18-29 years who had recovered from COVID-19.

This CDR3 is CATSDPGQGGDQPQHF. The CDR3 bases are TGTGCCACCAGTGACCCTGGACAGGGGGGTGATCAGCCCCAGCATTTT. V usage is TRBV24-1 and J usage is TRBJ1-5; the match to TRBD1 covers 10 bases. Trimming took 4 bases from V and 5 from J; bases not matched to a gene: 7. CDR3 size: 16 residues. Per germline, CDR1 KGHDR and CDR2 SFDVKD.